The clone carrying this T cell receptor beta chain appeared a few times. Antigen specificity is unknown. Germline CDR1 is SGHRS and CDR2 is YFSETQ. V was pared by 3 bases and J by 1 base, with 7 bases between. The CDR3 runs 13 residues. TCRdb called the RT-PCR reads again in MiXCR, with one record for every CDR3 protein. The sample contains approximately 530,000 distinct CDR3 sequences, less than 8% of which appear only once. The data are from a study of response to subunit inactivated influenza vaccine. Study findings and constraints: It was suggested by the authors that few new T cells are recruited by each seasonal influenza vaccination.

The V call is TRBV5-1, the J call TRBJ1-2, with TRBD1 as a possible D gene (5 bases). This sample comprised PBMCs from blood, obtained about 23 months after vaccination. The source is a man between 50 and 69 years old who received an inactivated influenza vaccine. DNA for the CDR3: TGCGCCAGCAGCTGGGGCGATAACTATGGCTACACCTTC. The encoded protein is CASSWGDNYGYTF.